This TCR beta chain emerged from a study of early T cells in non-severe SARS-CoV-2 infection. About the study: Unpaired chains resulted from sequencing bulk RNA of unsorted whole blood.

The CDR3 contains 16 residues. CDR1 is SGDLS, CDR2 YYNGEE, per germline. Trimming removed 0 bases from V and 1 base from J; junction bases left unmatched: 2. At least ten counts were recorded for this clonotype. Attachment of unique molecular identifiers was made to individual cDNA molecules. TCRdb passed the 5' RACE reads through MiXCR, listing each CDR3 protein once. The sample lists 90,000 to 100,000 distinct CDR3 sequences; 13% were seen once. The sample consisted of whole blood. The TCR was taken from an adult who was a healthcare worker with PCR-confirmed SARS-CoV-2 infection or an uninfected control (not recorded which). The chain has TRBV9 and TRBJ2-1; 9 nucleotides match TRBD2. Here the CDR3 DNA reads TGTGCCAGCAGCGTAGGCGGGGGGGGTTCCTACAATGAGCAGTTCTTC. This sequence encodes CASSVGGGGSYNEQFF. Variable domain in full (rest from reference TRBV9 and TRBJ2-1): DSGVTQTPKHLITATGQRVTLRCSPRSGDLSVYWYQQSLDQGLQFLIQYYNGEERAKGNILERFSAQQFPDLHSELNLSSLELGDSALYFCASSVGGGGSYNEQFFGPGTRLTVL.